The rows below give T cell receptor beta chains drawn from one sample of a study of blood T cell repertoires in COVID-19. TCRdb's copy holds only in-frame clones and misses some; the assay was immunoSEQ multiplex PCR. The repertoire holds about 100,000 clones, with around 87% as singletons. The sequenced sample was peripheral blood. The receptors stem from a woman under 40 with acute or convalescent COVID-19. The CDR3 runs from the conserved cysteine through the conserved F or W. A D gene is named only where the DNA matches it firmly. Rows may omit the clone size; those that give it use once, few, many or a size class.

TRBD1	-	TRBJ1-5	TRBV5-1	TGCGCCAGCAGCCCCGGACAGGTTGGTAATCAGCCCCAGCATTTT	CASSPGQVGNQPQHF
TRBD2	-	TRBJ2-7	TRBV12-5	TGTGCTAGTGGTTTGGTTACTAGCGGGGGGCCCTACGAGCAGTACTTC	CASGLVTSGGPYEQYF
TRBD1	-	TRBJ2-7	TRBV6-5	TGTGCCAGCAGACAGGGGTTAAGCTCCTACGAGCAGTACTTC	CASRQGLSSYEQYF
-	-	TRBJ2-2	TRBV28	TGTGCCAGCAGCCGTTACAGGGATACCGGGGAGCTGTTTTTT	CASSRYRDTGELFF
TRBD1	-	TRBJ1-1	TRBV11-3	TGTGCCAGCAGCCCTGGGACAGGGGAAGCTGAAGCTTTCTTT	CASSPGTGEAEAFF
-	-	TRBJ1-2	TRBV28	TGTGCCAGCAGTCTGACAGCAAACTATGGCTACACCTTC	CASSLTANYGYTF
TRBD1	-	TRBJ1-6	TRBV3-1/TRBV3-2	TGTGCCAGCAGCCCGGGACAGGGTGACTCACCCCTCCACTTT	CASSPGQGDSPLHF
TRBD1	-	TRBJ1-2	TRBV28	TGTGCCAGCAGAGTTTGGACAGGCCAAGCTAACTATGGCTACACCTTC	CASRVWTGQANYGYTF
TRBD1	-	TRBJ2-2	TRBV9	TGTGCCAGCAGCGTAGCGAAAGAACCGGAGACAGGGGTCTCCGGGGAGCTGTTTTTT	CASSVAKEPETGVSGELFF
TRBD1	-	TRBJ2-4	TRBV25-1	TGTGCCAGCAGTAGGGCAGGGGGCCTAGGAAACATTCAGTACTTC	CASSRAGGLGNIQYF
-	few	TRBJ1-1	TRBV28	TGTGCCAGCAGTCCTCCGGACAGATCGGCTTTCTTT	CASSPPDRSAFF
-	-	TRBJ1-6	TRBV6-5	TGTGCCAGCTCCACGAGAAATTCACCCCTCCACTTT	CASSTRNSPLHF
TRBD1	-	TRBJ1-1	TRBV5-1	TGCGCCAGCAGTATGGCGGACAGGAGCATGAACACTGAAGCTTTCTTT	CASSMADRSMNTEAFF
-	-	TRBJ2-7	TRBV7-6	TGTGCCAGCAGCTTATCTTTCGAGGACGAGCAGTACTTC	CASSLSFEDEQYF
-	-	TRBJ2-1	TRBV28	TGTGCCAGCAGTTTCGACAGGACCCGGGATGAGCAGTTCTTC	CASSFDRTRDEQFF
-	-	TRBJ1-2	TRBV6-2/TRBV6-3	TGTGCCAGCAGTTACTCGACGACACATCAACATGGCTACACCTTC	CASSYSTTHQHGYTF
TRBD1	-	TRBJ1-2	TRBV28	TGTGCCAGCAGTCAGGGGGCTAACTATGGCTACACCTTC	CASSQGANYGYTF
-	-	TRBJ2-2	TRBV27	TGTGCCAGCAGTTTTAGGGGCAGAGAGGACACCGGGGAGCTGTTTTTT	CASSFRGREDTGELFF
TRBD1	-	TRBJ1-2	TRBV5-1	TGCGCCAGCAGCCCCGGACAGGGGGCGCCCCTCGACTATGGCTACACCTTC	CASSPGQGAPLDYGYTF
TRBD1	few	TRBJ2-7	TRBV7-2	TGTGCCAGCAGCTATAAGGGGGCCAGCCCTACCTACGAGCAGTACTTC	CASSYKGASPTYEQYF
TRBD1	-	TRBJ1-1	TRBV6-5	TGTGCCAGCCACAGGGGAGAAGACACTGAAGCTTTCTTT	CASHRGEDTEAFF
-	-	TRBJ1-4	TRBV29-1	TGCAGCGCACGTTTTGGAACGGGAATTGGGAAACTGTTTTTT	CSARFGTGIGKLFF
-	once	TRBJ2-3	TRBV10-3	TGTGCCATCGGGGGCCTAGATACGCAGTATTTT	CAIGGLDTQYF
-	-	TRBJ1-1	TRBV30	TGTGCCTGGAGTGTACGACAAGACACTGAAGCTTTCTTT	CAWSVRQDTEAFF
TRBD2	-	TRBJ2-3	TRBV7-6	TGTGCCAGCAGCTTAGGGGGAGGGGACTCTCCCCCAGATACGCAGTATTTT	CASSLGGGDSPPDTQYF
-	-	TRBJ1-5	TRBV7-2	TGTGCCAGCAGCTTAAGAGGGGGAGTGGGTCAGCCCCAGCATTTT	CASSLRGGVGQPQHF
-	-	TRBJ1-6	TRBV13	TGTGCCAGCACACGGGACTCCCTCGGTTCCCTCCACTTT	CASTRDSLGSLHF
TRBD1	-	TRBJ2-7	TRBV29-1	TGCAGCGTGAGGGACAGAACCTACGAGCAGTACTTC	CSVRDRTYEQYF
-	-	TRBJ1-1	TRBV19	TGTGCCAGTAGTCAGGACAGAGGCCCACCTGAGAACACTGAAGCTTTCTTT	CASSQDRGPPENTEAFF
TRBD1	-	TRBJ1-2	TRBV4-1	TGCGCCAGCAGCCTAAACACCGGGACAGGCTATGGCTACACCTTC	CASSLNTGTGYGYTF
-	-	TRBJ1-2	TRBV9	TGTGCCAGCGGGGGGGACGGCTATGGCTACACCTTC	CASGGDGYGYTF
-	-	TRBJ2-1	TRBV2	TGTGCCAGCAGCCAAAATGCCTACAATGAGCAGTTCTTC	CASSQNAYNEQFF
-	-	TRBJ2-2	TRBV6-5	TGTGCCAGCACCGACGGGGACACCGGGGAGCTGTTTTTT	CASTDGDTGELFF
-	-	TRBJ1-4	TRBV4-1	TGCGCCAGCAGCCAGCCAAGACAGGATACTGAAAAACTGTTTTTT	CASSQPRQDTEKLFF
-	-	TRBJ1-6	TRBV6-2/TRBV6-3	TGTGCCAGCAGCAGGGGAATTCCGGATTCACCCCTCCACTTT	CASSRGIPDSPLHF
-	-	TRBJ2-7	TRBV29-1	TGCAGCGTTGGGGACACCTACGAGCAGTACTTC	CSVGDTYEQYF
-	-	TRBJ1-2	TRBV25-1	TGTGCCAGCAGTGTGGGTGGGGCTGGGTATGGCTACACCTTC	CASSVGGAGYGYTF
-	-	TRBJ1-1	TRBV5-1	TGCGCCAGCAGCTTGGCGGGTGAAGCTTTCTTT	CASSLAGEAFF
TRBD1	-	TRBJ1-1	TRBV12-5	TGTGCTAGTGGTTTGGGTGGGACAGGGCCTGAAGCTTTCTTT	CASGLGGTGPEAFF
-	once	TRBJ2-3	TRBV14	TGTGCCAGCAGAAGCTTTCACACAGATACGCAGTATTTT	CASRSFHTDTQYF
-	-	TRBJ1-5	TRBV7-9	TGTGCCAGCAGAATCCTGGAGCGCTCAGATCAGCCCCAGCATTTT	CASRILERSDQPQHF
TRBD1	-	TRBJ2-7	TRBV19	TGTGCCAGTAGCTCCGGGACAGGAGCCTACGAGCAGTACTTC	CASSSGTGAYEQYF
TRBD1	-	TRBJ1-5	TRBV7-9	TGTGCCAGCAGCTCGGACAGGGCCGCCCAGCATTTT	CASSSDRAAQHF
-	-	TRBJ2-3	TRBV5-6	TGTGCCAGCAGCGGAGGGACGGAGAACTGGGGGCAGTATTTT	CASSGGTENWGQYF
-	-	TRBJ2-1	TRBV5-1	TGCGCCAGCTATCTTTACCCTACAGGGTCCGGTGAGCAGTTCTTC	CASYLYPTGSGEQFF
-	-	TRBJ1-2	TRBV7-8	TGTGCCAGCAGCGCACCCCCCAGCGCCTATGGCTACACCTTC	CASSAPPSAYGYTF
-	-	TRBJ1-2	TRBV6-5	TGTGCCAGCAGTTCCCAGCAGGGGTCTAGCTATGGCTACACCTTC	CASSSQQGSSYGYTF